The rows below give T cell receptor beta chains drawn from one sample of a study of cytomegalovirus exposure and HLA in healthy donors. TCRdb's copy holds only in-frame clones and misses some; the assay was immunoSEQ multiplex PCR. The sample has about 160,000 clones, roughly 85% seen once; the top ten hold about 1.3%. Sequences were obtained from PBMCs. These receptors were taken from a man under 40 in good health and CMV-seronegative. The CDR3 runs from the conserved cysteine through the conserved F or W.

V: TRBV11-2; J: TRBJ1-3; CDR3: CASSPRDSSGNTIYF
V: TRBV2; J: TRBJ2-2; CDR3: CASSPPSGGYTGELFF
V: TRBV5-1; J: TRBJ1-1; CDR3: CASSDRTGGMNTEAFF
V: TRBV9; J: TRBJ1-1; CDR3: CASSVAGEMNTEAFF
V: TRBV6-5; J: TRBJ2-5; CDR3: CASSPMGRGETQYF
V: TRBV5-1; J: TRBJ1-4; CDR3: CASSLLGAGLSNEKLFF
V: TRBV2; J: TRBJ2-1; CDR3: CASSLGQGAYNEQFF
V: TRBV6-5; J: TRBJ2-7; CDR3: CASSTGSEQYF
V: TRBV30; J: TRBJ1-6; CDR3: CAWSLQANSPLHF
V: TRBV4-1; J: TRBJ2-1; CDR3: CASSQANLGALGYNEQFF
V: TRBV23-1; J: TRBJ2-4; CDR3: CASSPSCIPKNIQYF
V: TRBV6-5; J: TRBJ2-5; CDR3: CASSYSGGAWETQYF
V: TRBV19; J: TRBJ2-1; CDR3: CASSILAGNNEQFF
V: TRBV7-3; J: TRBJ2-6; CDR3: CASSYQGPGANVLTF
V: TRBV13; J: TRBJ2-1; CDR3: CASSLPRGGAPGAPYNEQFF
V: TRBV10-3; J: TRBJ1-2; CDR3: CAISEPGQGGNYGYTF
V: TRBV29-1; J: TRBJ1-1; CDR3: CSVPGRTEAFF
V: TRBV15; J: TRBJ2-7; CDR3: CATSRDQMFRDNPYEQYF
V: TRBV5-1; J: TRBJ2-5; CDR3: CASSSGLAGAQETQYF
V: TRBV27; J: TRBJ2-5; CDR3: CASSSHPGTKLQETQYF